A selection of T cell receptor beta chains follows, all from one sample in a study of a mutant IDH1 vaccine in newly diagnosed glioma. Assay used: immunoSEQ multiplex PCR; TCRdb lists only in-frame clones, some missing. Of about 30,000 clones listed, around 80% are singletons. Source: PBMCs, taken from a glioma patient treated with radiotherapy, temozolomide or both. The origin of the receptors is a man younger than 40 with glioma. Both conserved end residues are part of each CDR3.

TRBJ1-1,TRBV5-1,CASSLVGGTVNTEAFF
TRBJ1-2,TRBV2,CASSEASDVLGTF
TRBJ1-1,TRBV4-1,CASSQDIGPLNTEAFF
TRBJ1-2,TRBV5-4,CASSSANDRGPYGYTF
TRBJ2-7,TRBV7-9,CASSPKGGSYEQYF
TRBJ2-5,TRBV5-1,CASSLVSGTLQETQYF
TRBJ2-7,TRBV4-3,CASSQGRSSYEQYF
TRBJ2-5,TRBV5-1,CASRGGNGPQYF
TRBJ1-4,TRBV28,CASSSPRVANEKLFF
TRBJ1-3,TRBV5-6,CASSLFTGRTSGVKTIYF
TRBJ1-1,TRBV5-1,CASSRGDDTEAFF
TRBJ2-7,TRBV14,CASSQDWSRGYEQYF
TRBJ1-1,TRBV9,CASSPQNTEAFF
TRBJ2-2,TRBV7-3,CASSFGTQRAGELFF
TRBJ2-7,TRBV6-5,CASSTGYEQYF
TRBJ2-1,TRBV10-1,CASSPGGSYNEQFF
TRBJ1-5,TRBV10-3,CAISESAGSDQPQHF
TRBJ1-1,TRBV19,CASSFLGEGAEAFF
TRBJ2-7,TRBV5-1,CASSSGTGVSYEQYF
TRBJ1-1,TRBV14,CASSQTGRGWHTEAFF
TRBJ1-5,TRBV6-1,CASSENRFSNQPQHF
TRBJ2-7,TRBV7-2,CASSLAEWRGNYEQYF
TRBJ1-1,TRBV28,CASRLGGKGNTEAFF
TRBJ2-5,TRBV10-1,CARGRFGETQYF
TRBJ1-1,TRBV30,CAWSSTGWKTEAFF
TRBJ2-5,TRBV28,CASGSETQYF
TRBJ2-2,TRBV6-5,CASSSPPRAGIGELFF
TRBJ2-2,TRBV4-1,CASSQDISDRANTGELFF
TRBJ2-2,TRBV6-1,CASSAWTGSTGELFF
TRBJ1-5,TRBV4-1,CASSQDPALSNQPQHF
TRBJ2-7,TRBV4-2,CASSQDLQGSYEQYF
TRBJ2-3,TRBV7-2,CASSFLSSSGTDTQYF
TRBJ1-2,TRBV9,CASSVESVSHYGYTF
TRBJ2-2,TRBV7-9,CASSLAQDIAGELFF
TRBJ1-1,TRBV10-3,CAISEKSGAEDTEAFF
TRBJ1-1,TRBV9,CASSVRAGGLNTEAFF
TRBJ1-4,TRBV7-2,CASSLVSGEKLFF
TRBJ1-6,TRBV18,CASSGSVASPLHF
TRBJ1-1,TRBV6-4,CASSPQRNTEAFF
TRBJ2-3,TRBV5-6,CASSPRLAGIFSTDTQYF